This passage covers 14 T cell receptor beta chains from one sample sequenced in a study of blood T cell repertoires in COVID-19. The method was immunoSEQ multiplex PCR; TCRdb's version includes in-frame clones alone and lacks a portion of them. The sample lists approximately 200,000 clones, about four fifths occurring once. The sample taken for sequencing was PBMCs or T cells enriched from blood (not recorded which). Source of these receptors: a woman aged 25 to 39 who had recovered from COVID-19.

V usage is TRBV28 and J usage is TRBJ1-5, with D perhaps matching TRBD1 (6 bases). Between the trimmed V and J ends, which lost 1 base and 4 bases, there was a span of 11 bases. Germline CDR1 is MDHEN and CDR2 is SYDVKM. The CDR3 is made up of 15 amino acids. The CDR3 here is CASSLSNRENQPQHF. CDR3 bases: TGTGCCAGCAGTTTATCCAACAGGGAAAATCAGCCCCAGCATTTT.

This CDR3 is CASSGQRTGGDTF. In nucleotides, the CDR3 is TGTGCCAGCTCGGGACAGCGGACAGGGGGGGACACCTTC. The chain has TRBV28 and TRBJ1-2, with 10 nucleotides matching TRBD1. CDR1 is MDHEN, CDR2 SYDVKM, per germline. Trimming took 8 bases from V and 12 from J; bases not matched to a gene: 12. CDR3 length: 13 residues.

J is TRBJ2-3 and V is TRBV19, with a weak D call TRBD2 (5 bases). Germline V gene sequence: CDR1 LNHDA, CDR2 SQIVND (reference sequence). V lost 9 bases to trimming and J lost 6 bases, with 7 bases between them. The CDR3 is 10 residues long. As DNA, the CDR3 is TGTGCCAGCGGGGAGGATACGCAGTATTTT. Its protein product is CASGEDTQYF.

The CDR3 region is CAWSRTGNYGYTF. The CDR3 DNA sequence: TGTGCCTGGAGTCGGACAGGGAACTATGGCTACACCTTC. The chain employs TRBV30 and TRBJ1-2; 8 positions match TRBD1. The V gene's germline CDR1 is GTSNPN and CDR2 SVGIG (reference sequence). J gave up 2 bases and V 2 bases, and 1 base lay outside the gene matches. This CDR3 contains 13 residues.

The genes are TRBV12-3 or TRBV12-4 and TRBJ1-1; possible D gene TRBD1, 5 bases. The CDR3 totals 13 residues. Trimming pared 7 bases from V and 2 bases from J, leaving 11 bases between. CDR3 protein: CASNKQVNTEAFF. The DNA for the CDR3 is TGTGCCAGCAATAAACAGGTAAACACTGAAGCTTTCTTT.

The chain has TRBV7-9 and TRBJ1-2; tentative D call: TRBD1 (6 bases). The CDR3 sequence is 13 residues long. V gave up 3 bases and J gave up 8 bases, with 13 bases separating them. Germline V gene lookup returns CDR1 SEHNR and CDR2 FQNEAQ (reference sequence). As DNA, the CDR3 is TGTGCCAGCAGCTTTACAGGGTTATGGGGCTACACCTTC. Translating it yields CASSFTGLWGYTF.

This chain uses TRBV4-2 with TRBJ2-2; no clear D. CDR3 length: 16 residues. V was pared by 3 bases and J by 2 bases, with 13 bases between. Germline lookup yields CDR1 LGHNA and CDR2 YNFKEQ. The CDR3 loop reads CASSHQSKPNTGELFF. CDR3 in DNA: TGTGCCAGCAGCCACCAATCTAAACCTAACACCGGGGAGCTGTTTTTT.

This chain joins TRBV2 and TRBJ1-5, with 10 bases matching TRBD1. Germline-derived CDR1 and CDR2 are SNHLY and FYNNEI. CDR3 length: 14 amino acids. With 6 bases clipped from V and 2 bases from J, the junction kept 1 base outside the gene matches. DNA of the CDR3: TGTGCCAGCAGGGGGACAGGGGGCAATCAGCCCCAGCATTTT. Translating gives CASRGTGGNQPQHF.

This rearrangement joins TRBV7-3 to TRBJ2-1, with TRBD2 matching 8 bases. Unmatched junction bases numbered 7, after V lost 2 bases and J lost 4 bases. This CDR3 spans 16 amino acids. Per the germline V gene, CDR1 is SGHTA and CDR2 is FQGTGA. CDR3 protein: CASSLLGSGEYNEQFF. CDR3 coding DNA: TGTGCCAGCAGCTTACTCGGTAGCGGGGAGTACAATGAGCAGTTCTTC.

The chain carries TRBV6-5 and TRBJ1-2, with 7 bases lining up with TRBD1. The CDR3 runs to 13 residues. The V and J ends lost 8 bases and 4 bases, in that order; junction bases with no gene match: 7. Germline CDR1 and CDR2: MNHEY and SVGAGI. The CDR3 protein is CASGKAGGYGYTF. CDR3 in DNA: TGTGCCAGCGGGAAGGCAGGGGGCTATGGCTACACCTTC.

The V gene is TRBV10-3, the J gene TRBJ2-2, with 11 bases that match TRBD2. Germline CDR1 reads ENHRY; CDR2 reads SYGVKD. The CDR3 runs 18 residues. J lost 4 bases, V lost 0 bases, and 7 bases had no gene match. This CDR3 reads CAISESLTSGGGTGELFF. In DNA, the CDR3 is TGTGCCATCAGTGAGTCGCTAACTAGCGGGGGTGGCACCGGGGAGCTGTTTTTT.

This clone was seen repeatedly, ten times or more. J is TRBJ2-7 and V is TRBV18, with D perhaps TRBD1 (5 bases). The V end lost 3 bases, the J end lost 7 bases, and 16 bases lay between the germline ends. Per germline, CDR1 KGHSH and CDR2 LQKENI. The CDR3 contains 14 residues. The CDR3 is CASSPQGPVFEQYF. Written as DNA, the CDR3 is TGTGCCAGCTCACCCCAGGGCCCTGTATTTGAGCAGTACTTC.

The CDR3 region is CASSRDGTGTRASYNEQFF. The CDR3 DNA is TGTGCCAGCAGCCGCGACGGGACAGGGACTCGCGCCTCATACAATGAGCAGTTCTTC. The chain recombines TRBV11-3 with TRBJ2-1; 9 bases are shared with TRBD1. V shed 5 bases and J 4 bases; nucleotides not matched to a gene: 18. The CDR3 is 19 residues long. Germline V gene data show CDR1 as SGHNT and CDR2 as YENEEA.

The V gene is TRBV11-2, the J gene TRBJ1-1; 9 bases align to TRBD1. CDR3 size: 13 residues. Looked up from germline, CDR1 is SGHAT and CDR2 is FQNNGV. V trimming: 6 bases; J trimming: 8 bases; junction bases outside the gene matches: 7. CDR3 sequence reads: CASSSGTGMEAFF. The CDR3 DNA reads TGTGCCAGCAGTTCCGGGACAGGGATGGAAGCTTTCTTT.